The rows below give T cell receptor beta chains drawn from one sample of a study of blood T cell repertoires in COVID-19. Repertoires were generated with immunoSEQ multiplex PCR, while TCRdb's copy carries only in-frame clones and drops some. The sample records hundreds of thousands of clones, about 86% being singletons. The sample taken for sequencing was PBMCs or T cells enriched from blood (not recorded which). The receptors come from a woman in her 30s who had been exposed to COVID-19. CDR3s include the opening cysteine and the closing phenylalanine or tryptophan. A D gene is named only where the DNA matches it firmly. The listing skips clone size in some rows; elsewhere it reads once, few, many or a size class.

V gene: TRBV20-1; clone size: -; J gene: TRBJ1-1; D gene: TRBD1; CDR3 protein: CSASTGQVNTEAFF; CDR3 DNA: TGCAGTGCGAGTACAGGACAGGTGAACACTGAAGCTTTCTTT
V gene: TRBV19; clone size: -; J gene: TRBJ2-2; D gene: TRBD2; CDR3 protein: CASSQESGGASTGELFF; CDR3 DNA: TGTGCCAGTAGTCAGGAAAGCGGGGGGGCCAGCACCGGGGAGCTGTTTTTT
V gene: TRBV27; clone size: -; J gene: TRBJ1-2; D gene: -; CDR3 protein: CASSPGDTNYGYTF; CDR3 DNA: TGTGCCAGCAGTCCAGGGGATACTAACTATGGCTACACCTTC
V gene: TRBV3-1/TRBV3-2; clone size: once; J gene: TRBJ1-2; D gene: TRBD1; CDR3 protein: CASSQDPGGGYGYTF; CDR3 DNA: TGTGCCAGCAGCCAAGATCCAGGGGGCGGCTATGGCTACACCTTC
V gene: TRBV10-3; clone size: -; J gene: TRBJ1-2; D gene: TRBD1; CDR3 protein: CAISEDRGRYGYTF; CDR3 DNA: TGTGCCATCAGTGAGGACAGGGGAAGATATGGCTACACCTTC
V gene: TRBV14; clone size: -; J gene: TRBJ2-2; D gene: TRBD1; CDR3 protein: CASSQAGQPYWELFF; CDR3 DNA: TGTGCCAGCAGCCAAGCGGGACAGCCATACTGGGAGCTGTTTTTT
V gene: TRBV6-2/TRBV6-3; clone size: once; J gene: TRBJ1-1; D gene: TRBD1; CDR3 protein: CASSRPLQGITEAFF; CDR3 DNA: TGTGCCAGCAGCCGCCCACTACAGGGGATCACTGAAGCTTTCTTT
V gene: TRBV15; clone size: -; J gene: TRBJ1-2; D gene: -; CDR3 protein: CATSRDDNSLQGYTF; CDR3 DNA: TGTGCCACCAGCAGAGATGATAACAGCTTACAAGGCTACACCTTC
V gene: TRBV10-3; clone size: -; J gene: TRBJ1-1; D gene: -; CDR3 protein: CAISEGTRGTEAFF; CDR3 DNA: TGTGCCATCAGTGAGGGCACCCGAGGAACTGAAGCTTTCTTT
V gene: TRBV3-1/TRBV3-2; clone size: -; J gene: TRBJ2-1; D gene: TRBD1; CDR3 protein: CASSDSGTGPWNEQFF; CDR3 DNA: TGTGCCAGCAGTGATTCCGGGACAGGGCCTTGGAATGAGCAGTTCTTC
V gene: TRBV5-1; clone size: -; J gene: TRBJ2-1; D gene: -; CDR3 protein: CASSLDPSKKQFF; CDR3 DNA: TGCGCCAGCAGCTTGGATCCCTCTAAGAAGCAGTTCTTC
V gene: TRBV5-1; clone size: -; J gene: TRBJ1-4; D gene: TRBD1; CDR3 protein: CASSTGTGGNEKLFF; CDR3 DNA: TGCGCCAGCAGCACTGGGACAGGGGGTAATGAAAAACTGTTTTTT
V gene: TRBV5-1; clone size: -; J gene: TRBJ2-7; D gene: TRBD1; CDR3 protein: CASSWGQAYEQYF; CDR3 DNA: TGCGCCAGCAGCTGGGGACAGGCCTACGAGCAGTACTTC
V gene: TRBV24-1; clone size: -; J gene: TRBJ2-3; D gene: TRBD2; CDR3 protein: CATSLAGGTTDTQYF; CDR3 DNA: TGTGCCACCAGCCTAGCGGGGGGAACCACAGATACGCAGTATTTT
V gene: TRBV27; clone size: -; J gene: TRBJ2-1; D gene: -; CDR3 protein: CASTSGYNEQFF; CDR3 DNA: TGTGCCAGCACCTCGGGCTACAATGAGCAGTTCTTC
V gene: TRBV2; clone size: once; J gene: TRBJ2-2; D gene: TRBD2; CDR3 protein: CASRLLAGGPTGELFF; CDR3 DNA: TGTGCCAGCCGCCTTCTAGCGGGGGGGCCCACCGGGGAGCTGTTTTTT
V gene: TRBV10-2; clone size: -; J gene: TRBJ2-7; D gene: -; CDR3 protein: CASSDGQTYEQYF; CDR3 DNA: TGCGCCAGCAGTGATGGACAAACATACGAGCAGTACTTC
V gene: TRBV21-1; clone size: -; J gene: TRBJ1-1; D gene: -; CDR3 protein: CASSSPRGRAVDTEAFF; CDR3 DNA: TGTGCCAGCAGCTCCCCCAGGGGCAGGGCGGTGGACACTGAAGCTTTCTTT
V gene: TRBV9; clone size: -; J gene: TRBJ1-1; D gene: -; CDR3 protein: CASSVVTETEAFF; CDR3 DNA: TGTGCCAGCAGCGTAGTAACAGAAACTGAAGCTTTCTTT
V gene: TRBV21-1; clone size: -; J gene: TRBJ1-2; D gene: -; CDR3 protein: CASSKKPIHQICTDYGYTF; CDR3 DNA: TGTGCCAGCAGCAAAAAACCCATCCATCAAATCTGTACTGACTATGGCTACACCTTC
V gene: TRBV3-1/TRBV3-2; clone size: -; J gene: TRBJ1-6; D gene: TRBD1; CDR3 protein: CASGQGDESPLHF; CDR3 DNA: TGTGCCAGCGGACAGGGGGACGAGTCACCCCTCCACTTT
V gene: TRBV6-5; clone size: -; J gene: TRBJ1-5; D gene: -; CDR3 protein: CASSLNRVGHQPQHF; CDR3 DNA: TGTGCCAGCAGCCTCAACAGGGTTGGCCATCAGCCCCAGCATTTT
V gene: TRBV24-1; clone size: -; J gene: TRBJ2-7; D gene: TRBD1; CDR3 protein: CATSAGQGQYEQYF; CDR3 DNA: TGTGCCACCAGTGCGGGACAGGGCCAATACGAGCAGTACTTC
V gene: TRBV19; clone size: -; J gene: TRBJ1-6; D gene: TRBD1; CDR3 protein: CASRAGTGTNSPLHF; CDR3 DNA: TGTGCCAGTAGAGCCGGGACAGGGACTAACTCACCCCTCCACTTT
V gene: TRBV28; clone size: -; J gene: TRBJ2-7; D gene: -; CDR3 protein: CASSLYGVQRTYEQYF; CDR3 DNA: TGTGCCAGCAGCTTATACGGGGTGCAAAGGACCTACGAGCAGTACTTC
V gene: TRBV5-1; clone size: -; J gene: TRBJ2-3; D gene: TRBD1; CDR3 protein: CASSLVALGTGQYF; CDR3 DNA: TGCGCCAGCAGCTTGGTTGCCCTGGGGACAGGACAGTATTTT
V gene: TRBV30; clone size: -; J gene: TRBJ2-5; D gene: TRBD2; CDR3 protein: CAWSVPGGPYQETQYF; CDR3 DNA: TGTGCCTGGAGTGTACCGGGGGGGCCGTACCAAGAGACCCAGTACTTC
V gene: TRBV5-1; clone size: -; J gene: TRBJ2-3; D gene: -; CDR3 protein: CASSLSQGGYLEGDTQYF; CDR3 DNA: TGCGCCAGCAGCTTGTCACAGGGCGGATACTTAGAGGGGGATACGCAGTATTTT
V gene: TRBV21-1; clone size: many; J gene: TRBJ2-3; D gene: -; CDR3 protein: CASTRWDTQYF; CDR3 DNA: TGTGCCAGCACCCGGTGGGATACGCAGTATTTT
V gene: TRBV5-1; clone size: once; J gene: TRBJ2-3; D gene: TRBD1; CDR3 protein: CASSGRTGGTTDTQYF; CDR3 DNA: TGCGCCAGCAGCGGAAGGACAGGGGGGACCACAGATACGCAGTATTTT
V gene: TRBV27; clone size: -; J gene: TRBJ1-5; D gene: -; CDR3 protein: CASALEGVYQPQHF; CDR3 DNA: TGTGCCAGCGCCCTAGAGGGGGTGTATCAGCCCCAGCATTTT
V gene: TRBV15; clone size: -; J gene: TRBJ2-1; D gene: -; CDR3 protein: CATSRGRNDNEQFF; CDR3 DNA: TGTGCCACCAGCCGGGGAAGGAACGACAATGAGCAGTTCTTC
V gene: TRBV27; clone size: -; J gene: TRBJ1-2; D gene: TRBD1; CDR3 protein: CASSALRTGRDGYTF; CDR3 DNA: TGTGCCAGCAGTGCTTTACGGACAGGACGAGATGGCTACACCTTC
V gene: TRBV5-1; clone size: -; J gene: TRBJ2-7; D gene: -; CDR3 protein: CASSLGVIIGASPFVDEQYF; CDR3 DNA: TGCGCCAGCAGCTTGGGAGTAATCATTGGGGCGTCCCCATTCGTGGACGAGCAGTACTTC
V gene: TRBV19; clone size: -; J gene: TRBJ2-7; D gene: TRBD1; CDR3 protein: CASSLATGSYEQYF; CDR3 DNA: TGTGCCAGTAGTCTCGCGACAGGGAGCTACGAGCAGTACTTC
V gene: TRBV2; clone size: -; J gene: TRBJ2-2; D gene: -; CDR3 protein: CASRPNSPTGELFF; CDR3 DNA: TGTGCCAGCAGGCCTAACTCCCCCACCGGGGAGCTGTTTTTT
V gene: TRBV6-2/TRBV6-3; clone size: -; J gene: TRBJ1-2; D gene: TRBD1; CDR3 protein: CASSRTGVKDGYTF; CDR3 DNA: TGTGCCAGCAGTCGGACAGGGGTTAAGGATGGCTACACCTTC
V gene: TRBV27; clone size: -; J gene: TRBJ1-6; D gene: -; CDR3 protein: CASSLSREGDYSPLHF; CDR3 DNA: TGTGCCAGCAGTTTATCTCGAGAAGGGGATTATTCACCCCTCCACTTT
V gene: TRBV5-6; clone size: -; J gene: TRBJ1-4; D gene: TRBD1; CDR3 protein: CASSPGGKGNEKLFF; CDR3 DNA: TGTGCCAGCAGCCCAGGGGGTAAGGGTAATGAAAAACTGTTTTTT